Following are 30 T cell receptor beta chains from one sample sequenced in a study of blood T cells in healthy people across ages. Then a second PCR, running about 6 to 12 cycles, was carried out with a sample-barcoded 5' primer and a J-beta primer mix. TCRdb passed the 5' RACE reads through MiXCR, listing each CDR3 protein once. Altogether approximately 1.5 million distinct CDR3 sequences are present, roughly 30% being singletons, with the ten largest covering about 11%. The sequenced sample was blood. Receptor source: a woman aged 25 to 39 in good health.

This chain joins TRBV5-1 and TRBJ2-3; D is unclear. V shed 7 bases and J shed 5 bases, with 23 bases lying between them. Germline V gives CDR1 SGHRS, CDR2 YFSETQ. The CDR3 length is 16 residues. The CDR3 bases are TGCGCCAGCTGCAGGTTAATCAACACAAACATAGATACGCAGTATTTT. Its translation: CASCRLINTNIDTQYF.

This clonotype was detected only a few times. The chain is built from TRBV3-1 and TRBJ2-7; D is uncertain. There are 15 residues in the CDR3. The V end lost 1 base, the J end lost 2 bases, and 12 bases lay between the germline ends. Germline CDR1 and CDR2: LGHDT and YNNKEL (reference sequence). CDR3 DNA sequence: TGTGCCAGCAGCCAAGGGGCCACCATTACCTACGAGCAGTACTTC. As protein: CASSQGATITYEQYF.

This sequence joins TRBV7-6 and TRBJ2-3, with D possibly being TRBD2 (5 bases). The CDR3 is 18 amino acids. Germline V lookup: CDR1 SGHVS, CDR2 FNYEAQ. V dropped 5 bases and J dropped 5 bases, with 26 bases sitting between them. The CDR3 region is CASSRGRSRSGKRDTQYF. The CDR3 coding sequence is TGTGCCAGCAGCCGGGGTCGATCGAGGTCGGGAAAAAGAGATACGCAGTATTTT.

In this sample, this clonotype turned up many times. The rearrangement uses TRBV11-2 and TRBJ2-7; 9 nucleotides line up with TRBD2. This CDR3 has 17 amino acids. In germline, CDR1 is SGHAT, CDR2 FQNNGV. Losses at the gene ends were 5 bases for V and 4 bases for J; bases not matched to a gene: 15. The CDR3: CASSPFVAGDPSYEQYF. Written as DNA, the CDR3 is TGTGCCAGCAGCCCCTTCGTAGCGGGGGACCCCTCATACGAGCAGTACTTC.

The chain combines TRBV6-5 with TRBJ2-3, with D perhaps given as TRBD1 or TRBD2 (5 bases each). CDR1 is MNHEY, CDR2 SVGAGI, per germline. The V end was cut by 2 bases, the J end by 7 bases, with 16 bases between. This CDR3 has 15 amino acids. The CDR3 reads CASSYKGPSTYTQYF. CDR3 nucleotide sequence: TGTGCCAGCAGTTACAAGGGACCGAGTACCTATACGCAGTATTTT.

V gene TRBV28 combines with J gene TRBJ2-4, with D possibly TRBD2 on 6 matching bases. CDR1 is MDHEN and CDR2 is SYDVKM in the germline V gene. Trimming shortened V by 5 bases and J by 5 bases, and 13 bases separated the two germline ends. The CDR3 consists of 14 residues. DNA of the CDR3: TGTGCCAGCAGTCGCTCATGGGGGGAAAACATTCAGTACTTC. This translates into CASSRSWGENIQYF.

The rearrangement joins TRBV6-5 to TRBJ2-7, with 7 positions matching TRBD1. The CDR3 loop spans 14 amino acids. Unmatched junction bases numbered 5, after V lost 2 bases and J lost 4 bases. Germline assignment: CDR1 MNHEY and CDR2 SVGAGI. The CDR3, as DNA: TGTGCCAGCAGTTACAGGGGGCCCCATTACGAGCAGTACTTC. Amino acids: CASSYRGPHYEQYF.

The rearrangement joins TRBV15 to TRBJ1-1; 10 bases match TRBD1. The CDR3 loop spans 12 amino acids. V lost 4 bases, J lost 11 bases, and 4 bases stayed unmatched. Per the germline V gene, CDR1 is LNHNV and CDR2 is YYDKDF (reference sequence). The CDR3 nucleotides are TGTGCCACCAGCACGGGACAGGGGTTCGCTTTCTTT. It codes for CATSTGQGFAFF.

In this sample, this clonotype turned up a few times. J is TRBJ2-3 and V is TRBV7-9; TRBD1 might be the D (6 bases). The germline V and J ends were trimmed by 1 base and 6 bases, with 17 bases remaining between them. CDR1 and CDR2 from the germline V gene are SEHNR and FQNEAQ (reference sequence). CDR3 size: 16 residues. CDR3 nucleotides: TGTGCCAGCAGCTTAGAACTAGGCCAGGGGTCGGATACGCAGTATTTT. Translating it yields CASSLELGQGSDTQYF.

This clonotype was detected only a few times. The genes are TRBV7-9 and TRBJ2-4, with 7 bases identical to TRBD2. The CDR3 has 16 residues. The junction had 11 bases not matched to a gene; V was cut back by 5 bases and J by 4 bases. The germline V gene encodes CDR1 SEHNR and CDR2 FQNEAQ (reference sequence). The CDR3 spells CASSPTFWREKNIQYF. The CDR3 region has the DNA TGTGCCAGCAGCCCCACTTTCTGGCGGGAGAAAAACATTCAGTACTTC.

Written as DNA, the CDR3 is TGTGCCAGCAGCCTTCGCAACCGAGGTGAAAAACTGTTTTTT. Its protein product is CASSLRNRGEKLFF. This chain links TRBV3-1 with TRBJ1-4; no reliable D call. This CDR3 spans 14 amino acids. The germline gives CDR1 LGHDT, CDR2 YNNKEL (reference sequence). V was clipped by 4 bases and J by 7 bases, with 13 bases between them.

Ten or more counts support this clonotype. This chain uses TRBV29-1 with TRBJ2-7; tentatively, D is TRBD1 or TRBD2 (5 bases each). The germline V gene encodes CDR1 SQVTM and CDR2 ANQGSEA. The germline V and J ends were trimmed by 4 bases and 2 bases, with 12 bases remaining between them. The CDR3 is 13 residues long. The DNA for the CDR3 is TGCAGCGTTGTTTCTGGGACCACCTACGAGCAGTACTTC. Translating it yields CSVVSGTTYEQYF.

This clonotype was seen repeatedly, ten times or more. Here the CDR3 reads CSVEESRQVVFF. CDR3 DNA sequence: TGCAGCGTTGAAGAGAGCCGACAGGTCGTGTTTTTT. V is TRBV29-1 and J is TRBJ1-4; D might be TRBD1 (6 bases). The CDR3 runs to 12 residues. The germline V gene has CDR1 SQVTM and CDR2 ANQGSEA. V was shortened by 0 bases and J by 15 bases, with 14 bases between the two germline ends.

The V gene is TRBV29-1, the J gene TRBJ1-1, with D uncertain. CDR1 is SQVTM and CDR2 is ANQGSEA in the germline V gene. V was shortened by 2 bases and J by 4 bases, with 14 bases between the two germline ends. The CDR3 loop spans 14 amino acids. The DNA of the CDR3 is TGCAGCGTTGAAAGTCCAAACCTGGGCACTGAAGCTTTCTTT. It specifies CSVESPNLGTEAFF.

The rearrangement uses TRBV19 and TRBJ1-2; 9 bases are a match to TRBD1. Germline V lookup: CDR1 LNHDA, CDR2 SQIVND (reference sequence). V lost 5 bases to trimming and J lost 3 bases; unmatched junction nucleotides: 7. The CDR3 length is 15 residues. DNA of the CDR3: TGTGCCAGTAGTCTGGGACAGGGTAACGACTATGGCTACACCTTC. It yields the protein CASSLGQGNDYGYTF.

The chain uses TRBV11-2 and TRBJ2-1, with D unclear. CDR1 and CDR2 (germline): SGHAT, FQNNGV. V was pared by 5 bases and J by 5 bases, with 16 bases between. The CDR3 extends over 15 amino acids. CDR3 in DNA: TGTGCCAGCAGCCGAACCAGGACGAATAACAATGAGCAGTTCTTC. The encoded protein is CASSRTRTNNNEQFF.

CDR3 sequence: CASSWGNRDGGETQYF. The CDR3 DNA sequence: TGCGCCAGCAGCTGGGGAAACCGGGACGGGGGAGAGACCCAGTACTTC. This chain uses TRBV5-1 with TRBJ2-5; weak D call: TRBD2 (6 bases). CDR3 length: 16 amino acids. Germline V gene lookup returns CDR1 SGHRS and CDR2 YFSETQ. With 3 bases removed from V and 4 bases from J, the gap between germline ends came to 19 bases.

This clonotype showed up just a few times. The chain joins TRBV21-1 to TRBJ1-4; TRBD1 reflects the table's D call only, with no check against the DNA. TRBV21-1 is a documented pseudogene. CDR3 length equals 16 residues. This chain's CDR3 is CASSKEEAGPPEKLFF. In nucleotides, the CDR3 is TGTGCCAGCAGCAAAGAAGAGGCGGGACCGCCTGAAAAACTGTTTTTT.

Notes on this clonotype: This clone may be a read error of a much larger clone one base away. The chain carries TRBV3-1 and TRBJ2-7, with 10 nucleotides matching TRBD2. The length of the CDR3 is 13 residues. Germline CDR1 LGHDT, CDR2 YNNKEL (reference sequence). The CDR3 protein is CASSIAGGYERYF. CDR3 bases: TGTGCCAGCAGTATAGCGGGGGGCTACGAGCGGTACTTC.

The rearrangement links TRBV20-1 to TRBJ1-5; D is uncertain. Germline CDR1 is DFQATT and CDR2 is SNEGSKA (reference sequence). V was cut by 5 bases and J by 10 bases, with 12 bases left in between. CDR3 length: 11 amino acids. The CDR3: CSAETGSPQHF. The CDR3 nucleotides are TGCAGTGCTGAGACTGGTAGTCCCCAGCATTTT.

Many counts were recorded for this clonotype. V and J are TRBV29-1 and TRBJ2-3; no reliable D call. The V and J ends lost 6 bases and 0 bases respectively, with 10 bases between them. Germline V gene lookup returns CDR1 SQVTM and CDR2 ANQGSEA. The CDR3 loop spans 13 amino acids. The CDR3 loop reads CSVLRSSTDTQYF. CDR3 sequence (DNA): TGCAGCGTCCTAAGGTCTAGCACAGATACGCAGTATTTT.

This CDR3 is CASSRPGGAACQFF. CDR3 nucleotides: TGTGCCAGCAGCCGTCCAGGGGGGGCGGCGTGCCAGTTCTTC. The chain joins TRBV28 to TRBJ2-1; D is perhaps TRBD1 or TRBD2 (7 bases each). This CDR3 contains 14 residues. Germline lookup yields CDR1 MDHEN and CDR2 SYDVKM. V shed 6 bases and J shed 13 bases, with 22 bases lying between them.

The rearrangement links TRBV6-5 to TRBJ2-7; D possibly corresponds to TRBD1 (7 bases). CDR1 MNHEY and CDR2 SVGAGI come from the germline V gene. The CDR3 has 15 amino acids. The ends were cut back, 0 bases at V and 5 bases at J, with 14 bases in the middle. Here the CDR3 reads CASSYSGRGEDEQYF. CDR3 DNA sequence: TGTGCCAGCAGTTACTCAGGCAGGGGGGAAGACGAGCAGTACTTC.

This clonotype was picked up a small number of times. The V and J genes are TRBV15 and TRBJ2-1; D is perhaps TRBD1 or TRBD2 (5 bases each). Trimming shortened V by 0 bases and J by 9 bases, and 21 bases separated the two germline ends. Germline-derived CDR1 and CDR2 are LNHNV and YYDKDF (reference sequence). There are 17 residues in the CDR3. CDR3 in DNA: TGTGCCACCAGCAGAGAGCTAGGGACCCGCGTTAGGCCTGAGCAGTTCTTC. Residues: CATSRELGTRVRPEQFF.

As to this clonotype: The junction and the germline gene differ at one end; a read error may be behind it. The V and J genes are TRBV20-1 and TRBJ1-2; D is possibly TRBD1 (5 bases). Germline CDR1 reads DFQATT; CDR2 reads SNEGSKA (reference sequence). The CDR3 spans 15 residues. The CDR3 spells CSARTPRGGDYCYTF. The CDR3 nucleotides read TGCAGCGCTAGAACCCCCCGGGGGGGAGACTATTGCTACACCTTC.

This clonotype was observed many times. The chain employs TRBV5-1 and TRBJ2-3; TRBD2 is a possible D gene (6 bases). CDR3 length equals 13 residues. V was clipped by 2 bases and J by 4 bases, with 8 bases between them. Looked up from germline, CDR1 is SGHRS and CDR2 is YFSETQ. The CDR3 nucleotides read TGCGCCAGCAGCTTCGGGGGACCAGATACGCAGTATTTT. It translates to CASSFGGPDTQYF.

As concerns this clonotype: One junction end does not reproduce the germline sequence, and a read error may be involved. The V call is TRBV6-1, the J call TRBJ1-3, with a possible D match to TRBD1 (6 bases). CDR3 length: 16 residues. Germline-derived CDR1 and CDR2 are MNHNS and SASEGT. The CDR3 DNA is TGTACCAGCAGTGAAGACGGGACAAAAGGGGGAAACACCATATATTTT. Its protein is CTSSEDGTKGGNTIYF.

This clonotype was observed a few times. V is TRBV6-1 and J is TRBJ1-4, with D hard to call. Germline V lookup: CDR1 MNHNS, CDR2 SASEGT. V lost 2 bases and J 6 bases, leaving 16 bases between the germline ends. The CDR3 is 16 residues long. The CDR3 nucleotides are TGTGCCAGCAGTGAATCCTTGGGTTATAAGGATGAAAAACTGTTTTTT. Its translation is CASSESLGYKDEKLFF.

The CDR3 protein is CASSPPAGPGGTQYF. In DNA, the CDR3 is TGTGCCAGCAGCCCGCCAGCGGGCCCGGGGGGTACGCAGTATTTT. The chain combines TRBV7-9 with TRBJ2-3; 7 bases align to TRBD2. J gave up 8 bases and V 5 bases, and 13 bases lay outside the gene matches. CDR3 length: 15 amino acids. Germline V lookup: CDR1 SEHNR, CDR2 FQNEAQ (reference sequence). Full variable domain (remainder filled in from reference TRBV7-9 and TRBJ2-3): DTGVSQNPRHKITKRGQNVTFRCDPISEHNRLYWYRQTLGQGPEFLTYFQNEAQLEKSRLLSDRFSAERPKGSFSTLEIQRTEQGDSAMYLCASSPPAGPGGTQYFGPGTRLTVL.

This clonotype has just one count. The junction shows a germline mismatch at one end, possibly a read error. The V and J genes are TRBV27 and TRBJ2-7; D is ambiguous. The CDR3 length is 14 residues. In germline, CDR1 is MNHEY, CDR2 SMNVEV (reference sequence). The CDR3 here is CARSFYGSSYEQYF. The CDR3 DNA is TGTGCCCGCAGTTTTTACGGCAGCTCCTACGAGCAGTACTTC.